A single sample is the source of the 27 T cell receptor beta chains below, sequenced in a study of regulatory T cells in long-lasting Graves disease. Documented time point: newly diagnosed GD, antithyroid drugs for less than 3 months. PBMCs were the source of the RNA used for TCR sequencing. The authors built TCR beta libraries using iRepertoire HTBI primers and Arm-PCR of CDR3 regions. TCRdb recomputed calls from the multiplex PCR reads with MiXCR, one row per CDR3 protein. The sample consists of 320,000 or so distinct CDR3 sequences, 18% of them appearing once. The material sequenced was peripheral blood mononuclear cells (PBMCs), taken at new diagnosis, from a patient treated with antithyroid drugs. These TCRs come from a female donor with Graves disease.

The chain is built from TRBV4-1 and TRBJ2-7; D is uncertain. Trimming took off 1 base at V and 2 bases at J, with 9 bases between the two ends. CDR1 is MGHRA and CDR2 is YSYEKL in the germline V gene. The CDR3 contains 14 residues. CDR3 sequence reads: CASSQGPDPYEQYF. Written as DNA, the CDR3 is TGCGCCAGCAGCCAAGGACCAGATCCCTACGAGCAGTACTTC.

The gene calls are TRBV20-1 and TRBJ1-2; D gene ambiguous. Germline lookup yields CDR1 DFQATT and CDR2 SNEGSKA (reference sequence). This CDR3 is built from 14 residues. Trimming took off 3 bases at V and 4 bases at J, with 15 bases between the two ends. This chain's CDR3 is CSASPRTRFYGYTF. CDR3 coding DNA: TGCAGTGCTAGCCCTAGGACCAGATTCTATGGCTACACCTTC.

This clonotype has just a few counts. The CDR3 bases are TGCAGTGCTAGGACCTGGGGTCCCGGGACAGGGGTGGAACTGTTTTTT. Translation: CSARTWGPGTGVELFF. The chain combines TRBV20-1 with TRBJ1-4; 10 bases are a match to TRBD1. Germline CDR1 DFQATT, CDR2 SNEGSKA (reference sequence). The CDR3 extends over 16 amino acids. Germline trimming cut 3 bases from V and 12 bases from J; bases unmatched to any gene: 16.

This clonotype was recorded at least ten times. This rearrangement joins TRBV20-1 to TRBJ2-7; tentatively, D is TRBD1 (5 bases). This CDR3 contains 13 residues. Trimming removed 5 bases from V and 5 bases from J, with 16 bases in between. The germline V gene has CDR1 DFQATT and CDR2 SNEGSKA (reference sequence). Here the CDR3 DNA reads TGCAGTGCTCACGACACCACAGGAGACGAGCAGTACTTC. The encoded protein is CSAHDTTGDEQYF.

This clonotype was detected many times. CDR3 nucleotides: TGTGCCATCTCTGGGGTAGACTGGGGGGAGCAGTACTTC. The encoded protein is CAISGVDWGEQYF. The chain uses TRBV10-3 and TRBJ2-7, with D tentatively TRBD1 or TRBD2 (5 bases each). The CDR3 loop spans 13 amino acids. Trimming took 8 bases from V and 7 from J, leaving 18 bases between them. Germline-derived CDR1 and CDR2 are ENHRY and SYGVKD.

This sequence joins TRBV11-2 and TRBJ1-2; D ambiguous. CDR1 is SGHAT, CDR2 FQNNGV, per germline. V lost 1 base, J lost 6 bases, and 6 bases lay in between. CDR3 length: 12 amino acids. CDR3 bases: TGTGCCAGCAGCTTAGTATCGGATGGCTACACCTTC. As protein: CASSLVSDGYTF. The full variable domain, its missing parts supplied by reference TRBV11-2 and TRBJ1-2, is EAGVAQSPRYKIIEKRQSVAFWCNPISGHATLYWYQQILGQGPKLLIQFQNNGVVDDSQLPKDRFSAERLKGVDSTLKIQPAKLEDSAVYLCASSLVSDGYTFGSGTRLTVV.

This clonotype was detected only a few times. This may stem from a read error, because a much larger clone lies one nucleotide away. The gene calls are TRBV24-1 and TRBJ2-1; D ambiguous. This CDR3 comprises 13 residues. The germline gives CDR1 KGHDR, CDR2 SFDVKD. The CDR3 reads CVTSDTTANEQFF. CDR3 DNA: TGTGTCACCAGTGACACAACAGCCAATGAGCAGTTCTTC.

The chain couples TRBV7-9 to TRBJ2-3; TRBD2 might be the D (6 bases). This CDR3 region has 17 residues. The germline gives CDR1 SEHNR, CDR2 FQNEAQ (reference sequence). The ends were cut back, 4 bases at V and 1 base at J, with 18 bases in the middle. CDR3 protein: CASSWRESAEGTDTQYF. The CDR3 coding sequence is TGTGCCAGCAGCTGGAGGGAGTCAGCGGAAGGCACAGATACGCAGTATTTT.

J is TRBJ1-5 and V is TRBV2, with 7 bases fitting TRBD1. Germline loops: CDR1 SNHLY, CDR2 FYNNEI. Losses at the gene ends were 4 bases for V and 1 base for J; bases not matched to a gene: 7. There are 16 residues in the CDR3. The CDR3 here is CASSVDRANSNQPQHF. CDR3 DNA sequence: TGTGCCAGCAGTGTCGACAGGGCGAACAGCAATCAGCCCCAGCATTTT.

This clonotype was observed a handful of times. A far larger clone is only one base removed, so a read error is likely. The V call is TRBV28, the J call TRBJ2-5; D is unclear. The CDR3 has 11 residues. The V gene's germline CDR1 is MDHEN and CDR2 SYDVKM. The CDR3 nucleotides are TGTGCCAACAGTTTGTTAGAGACCCAGTACTTC. Protein: CANSLLETQYF.

CDR3 sequence (DNA): TGTGCCAGCGGGACAGGGGGCCTAGATACGCAGTATTTT. This sequence encodes CASGTGGLDTQYF. This chain connects TRBV19 to TRBJ2-3; TRBD1 matches at 12 bases. This CDR3 contains 13 residues. J gave up 5 bases and V 9 bases, and 3 bases lay outside the gene matches. Germline V gene data show CDR1 as LNHDA and CDR2 as SQIVND (reference sequence).

In its sample, this clonotype was seen many times. The V and J genes are TRBV12-3 or TRBV12-4 and TRBJ2-1, with 9 positions matching TRBD2. V trimming: 5 bases; J trimming: 7 bases; junction bases outside the gene matches: 6. The CDR3 is 14 amino acids. Written as DNA, the CDR3 is TGTGCCAGCAGTAAAGCGGGAGGATCGAATGAGCAGTTCTTC. Translating gives CASSKAGGSNEQFF.

This clonotype was found many times. The chain links TRBV12-3 or TRBV12-4 to TRBJ1-5; D unclear. The V gene lost 6 bases and the J gene lost 8 bases, with 17 bases spanning the gap. The CDR3 runs 14 residues. The CDR3 bases are TGTGCCAGCAGGGCCGCAATTGCATTTGAGCCCCAGCATTTT. Its translation: CASRAAIAFEPQHF.

This clonotype was recorded at least ten times. The V call is TRBV12-3 or TRBV12-4, the J call TRBJ2-4; tentative D call: TRBD2 (5 bases). The V end lost 5 bases, the J end lost 7 bases, and 15 bases lay between the germline ends. The length of the CDR3 is 14 residues. DNA of the CDR3: TGTGCCAGCAGTCCTGGAGGAGAAAGTAACATTCAGTACTTC. This gives the protein CASSPGGESNIQYF.

This clonotype has ten or more counts. This chain connects TRBV5-1 to TRBJ2-7, with 9 bases matching TRBD1. Germline V CDR1 and CDR2: SGHRS, YFSETQ. The junction had 5 bases not matched to a gene; V was cut back by 2 bases and J by 5 bases. The CDR3 has 14 residues. The CDR3 region is CASSFRDRANEQYF. The CDR3 DNA follows: TGCGCCAGCAGCTTCCGGGACAGGGCTAACGAGCAGTACTTC.

This clonotype was recorded many times. V gene TRBV19 combines with J gene TRBJ2-1, with D possibly TRBD2 on 5 matching bases. V lost 6 bases and J lost 4, with 10 bases in between. CDR1 is LNHDA, CDR2 SQIVND, per germline (reference sequence). CDR3 length: 13 amino acids. The CDR3, as DNA: TGTGCCAGTAGCCGCCGGGATTACAATGAGCAGTTCTTC. This translates into CASSRRDYNEQFF. The whole variable domain, filled in from reference TRBV19 and TRBJ2-1, reads DGGITQSPKYLFRKEGQNVTLSCEQNLNHDAMYWYRQDPGQGLRLIYYSQIVNDFQKGDIAEGYSVSREKKESFPLTVTSAQKNPTAFYLCASSRRDYNEQFFGPGTRLTVL.

Many counts were recorded for this clonotype. This chain uses TRBV7-2 with TRBJ2-3, with 8 bases that match TRBD2. The V and J ends lost 4 bases and 3 bases, in that order; junction bases with no gene match: 9. Germline V gene lookup returns CDR1 SGHTA and CDR2 FQGNSA. CDR3 length: 16 residues. The CDR3 nucleotides read TGTGCCAGCAGCTCGCCTTTAGCGGGAAGAACAGATACGCAGTATTTT. This codes for CASSSPLAGRTDTQYF.

A few counts support this clonotype. The chain employs TRBV9 and TRBJ1-1, with no clear D. There are 14 residues in the CDR3. CDR1 and CDR2 from the germline V gene are SGDLS and YYNGEE. The V gene lost 3 bases and the J gene lost 1 base, with 10 bases spanning the gap. The DNA of the CDR3 is TGTGCCAGCAGCGCCTATGGGGAGAACACTGAAGCTTTCTTT. The encoded protein is CASSAYGENTEAFF.

At least ten counts were recorded for this clonotype. The chain joins TRBV7-3 to TRBJ2-2; TRBD1 is a possible D gene (6 bases). Deletions cut 3 bases from V and 0 bases from J, with 11 bases between. The germline V gene encodes CDR1 SGHTA and CDR2 FQGTGA. This CDR3 region has 16 residues. The DNA of the CDR3 is TGTGCCAGCAGCTTCCGGACAGCCACGAACACCGGGGAGCTGTTTTTT. Protein product: CASSFRTATNTGELFF.

Many counts were recorded for this clonotype. This rearrangement joins TRBV11-2 to TRBJ2-3; 9 nucleotides match TRBD2. This CDR3 contains 15 residues. Trimming took 5 bases from V and 2 from J; bases not matched to a gene: 5. The germline CDR1 and CDR2 sequences are SGHAT and FQNNGV. The CDR3 DNA reads TGTGCCAGCAGCATAAGCGGGAGGAACACAGATACGCAGTATTTT. Its translation is CASSISGRNTDTQYF.

CDR3 residues: CASSQDLTSGRYDEQYF. The CDR3 coding sequence is TGTGCCAGCAGCCAAGATCTGACTAGCGGGAGGTATGATGAGCAGTATTTT. The chain joins TRBV3-1 to TRBJ2-3, with 13 bases that match TRBD2. CDR3 length: 17 residues. With V trimmed by 0 bases and J by 11 bases, 11 bases remained unmatched. Per germline, CDR1 LGHDT and CDR2 YNNKEL (reference sequence).

This clonotype was seen repeatedly, ten times or more. J is TRBJ2-7 and V is TRBV27; D gene ambiguous. With 5 bases removed from V and 7 bases from J, the gap between germline ends came to 15 bases. The CDR3 has 13 residues. Germline assignment: CDR1 MNHEY and CDR2 SMNVEV (reference sequence). The CDR3 here is CASSLTLFGEQYF. The CDR3 DNA reads TGTGCCAGCAGTCTAACCCTTTTTGGAGAGCAGTACTTC.

The chain links TRBV11-3 to TRBJ2-3; D may match TRBD1 or TRBD2 (5 bases each). Germline V gene sequence: CDR1 SGHNT, CDR2 YENEEA. Between the trimmed V and J ends, which lost 5 bases and 1 base, there was a span of 19 bases. The CDR3 is made up of 17 amino acids. DNA for the CDR3: TGTGCCAGCAGCCAAGATGGGGCTAGCACACGCACAGATACGCAGTATTTT. Translation gives CASSQDGASTRTDTQYF. Full variable domain (remainder filled in from reference TRBV11-3 and TRBJ2-3): EAGVVQSPRYKIIEKKQPVAFWCNPISGHNTLYWYLQNLGQGPELLIRYENEEAVDDSQLPKDRFSAERLKGVDSTLKIQPAELGDSAVYLCASSQDGASTRTDTQYFGPGTRLTVL.

This clonotype was picked up many times. V usage is TRBV11-2 and J usage is TRBJ1-5; D is uncertain. The germline CDR1 and CDR2 sequences are SGHAT and FQNNGV. The ends were cut back, 2 bases at V and 0 bases at J, with 5 bases in the middle. The CDR3 covers 14 residues. The CDR3 sequence is CASSLRDSNQPQHF. The CDR3 DNA sequence: TGTGCCAGCAGCTTAAGGGATAGCAATCAGCCCCAGCATTTT.

Comment on this clonotype: A much larger clone differs by one base, so this may be a read error. The V and J genes are TRBV6-1 and TRBJ2-1, with D maybe TRBD1 (6 bases). CDR3 size: 14 residues. Looked up from germline, CDR1 is MNHNS and CDR2 is SASEGT. The CDR3 sequence is CASNWGTGYNERFF. In DNA form, the CDR3 reads TGTGCCAGCAACTGGGGTACAGGGTACAATGAGCGGTTCTTC.

The chain joins TRBV28 to TRBJ2-7; TRBD2 matches at 13 bases. The CDR3 covers 18 residues. Trimming took 11 bases from V and 6 from J; bases not matched to a gene: 22. Germline-derived CDR1 and CDR2 are MDHEN and SYDVKM. CDR3 sequence reads: CAGTGTGVGLAGAGEQYF. The CDR3 nucleotides are TGTGCCGGCACCGGTACAGGTGTCGGACTAGCGGGAGCGGGCGAGCAGTACTTC.

The chain recombines TRBV4-1 with TRBJ2-3; D is possibly TRBD1 (5 bases). The V gene lost 4 bases and the J gene lost 0 bases, with 5 bases spanning the gap. Germline V gene data show CDR1 as MGHRA and CDR2 as YSYEKL. The CDR3 runs 13 residues. The CDR3 is CASSRQSTDTQYF. The CDR3 DNA reads TGCGCCAGCAGCCGACAGAGCACAGATACGCAGTATTTT.